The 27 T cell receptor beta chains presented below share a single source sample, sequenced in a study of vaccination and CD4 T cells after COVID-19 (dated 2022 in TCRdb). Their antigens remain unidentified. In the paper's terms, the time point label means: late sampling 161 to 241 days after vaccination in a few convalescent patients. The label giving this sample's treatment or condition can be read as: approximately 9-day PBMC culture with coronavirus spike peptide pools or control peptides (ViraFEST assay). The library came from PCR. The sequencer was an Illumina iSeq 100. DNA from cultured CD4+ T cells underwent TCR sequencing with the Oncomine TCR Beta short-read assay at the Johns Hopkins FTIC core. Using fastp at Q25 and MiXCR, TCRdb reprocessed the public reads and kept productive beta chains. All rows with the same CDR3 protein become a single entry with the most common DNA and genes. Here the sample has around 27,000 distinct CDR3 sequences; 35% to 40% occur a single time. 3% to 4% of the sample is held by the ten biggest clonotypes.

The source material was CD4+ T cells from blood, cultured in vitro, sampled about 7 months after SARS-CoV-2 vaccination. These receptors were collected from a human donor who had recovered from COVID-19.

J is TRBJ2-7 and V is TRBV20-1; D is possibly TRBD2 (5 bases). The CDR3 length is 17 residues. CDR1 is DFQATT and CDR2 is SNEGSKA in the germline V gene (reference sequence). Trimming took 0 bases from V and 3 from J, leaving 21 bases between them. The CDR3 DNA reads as TGCAGTGCTAGAGAGGGGAGCCGGGGTCCACAAAACTACGAGCAGTACTTC. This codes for CSAREGSRGPQNYEQYF.

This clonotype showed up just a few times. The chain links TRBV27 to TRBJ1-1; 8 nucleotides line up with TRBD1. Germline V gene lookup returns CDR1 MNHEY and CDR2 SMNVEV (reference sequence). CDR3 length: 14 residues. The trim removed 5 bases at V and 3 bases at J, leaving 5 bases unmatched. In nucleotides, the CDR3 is TGTGCCAGCAGTCCCCGACAGGGGTACACTGAAGCTTTCTTT. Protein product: CASSPRQGYTEAFF.

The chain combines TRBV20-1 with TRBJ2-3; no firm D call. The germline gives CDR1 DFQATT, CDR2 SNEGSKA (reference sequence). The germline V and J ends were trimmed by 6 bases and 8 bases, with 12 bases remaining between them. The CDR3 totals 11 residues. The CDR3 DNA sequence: TGCAGTGCAAGAAGAGAACGTACGCAGTATTTT. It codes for CSARRERTQYF.

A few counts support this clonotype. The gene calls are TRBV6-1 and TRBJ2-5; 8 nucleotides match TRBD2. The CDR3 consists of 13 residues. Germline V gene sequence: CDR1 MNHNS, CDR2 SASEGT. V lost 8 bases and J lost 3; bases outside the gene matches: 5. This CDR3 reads CASRRTSKETQYF. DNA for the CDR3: TGTGCCAGCCGCCGGACTAGCAAAGAGACCCAGTACTTC.

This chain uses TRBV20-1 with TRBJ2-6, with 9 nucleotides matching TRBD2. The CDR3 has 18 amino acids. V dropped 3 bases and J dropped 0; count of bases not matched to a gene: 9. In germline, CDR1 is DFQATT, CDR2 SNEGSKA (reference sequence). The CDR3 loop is CSARASTSGGSGANVLTF. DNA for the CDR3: TGCAGTGCTAGGGCTTCGACTAGCGGAGGCTCTGGGGCCAACGTCCTGACTTTC.

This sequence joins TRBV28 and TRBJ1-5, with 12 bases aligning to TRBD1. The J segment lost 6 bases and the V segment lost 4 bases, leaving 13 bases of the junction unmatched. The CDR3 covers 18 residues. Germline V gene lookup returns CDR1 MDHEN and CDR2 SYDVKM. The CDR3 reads CASSSGTGGFSRGQPQHF. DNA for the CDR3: TGTGCCAGCAGTTCAGGGACAGGGGGCTTTTCGAGGGGTCAGCCCCAGCATTTT.

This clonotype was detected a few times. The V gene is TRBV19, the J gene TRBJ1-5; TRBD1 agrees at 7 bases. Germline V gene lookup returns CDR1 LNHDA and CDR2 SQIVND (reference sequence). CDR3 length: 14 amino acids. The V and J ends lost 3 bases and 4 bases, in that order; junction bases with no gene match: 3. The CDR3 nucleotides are TGTGCCAGTAGTATGACAGGGAAGAATCAGCCCCAGCATTTT. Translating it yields CASSMTGKNQPQHF.

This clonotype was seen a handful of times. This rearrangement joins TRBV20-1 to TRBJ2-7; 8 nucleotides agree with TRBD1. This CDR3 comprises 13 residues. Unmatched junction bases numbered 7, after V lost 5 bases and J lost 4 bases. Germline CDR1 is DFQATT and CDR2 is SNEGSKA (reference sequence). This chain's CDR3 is CSAEAGGLYEQYF. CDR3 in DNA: TGCAGTGCTGAAGCAGGGGGCTTATACGAGCAGTACTTC.

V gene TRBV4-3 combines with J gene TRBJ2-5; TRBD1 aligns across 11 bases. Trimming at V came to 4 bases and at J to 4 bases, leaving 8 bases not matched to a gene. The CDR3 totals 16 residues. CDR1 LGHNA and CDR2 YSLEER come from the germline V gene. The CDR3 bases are TGCGCCAGCAGCCCGGGCCGGGACAGGGGGGGAGAGACCCAGTACTTC. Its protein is CASSPGRDRGGETQYF.

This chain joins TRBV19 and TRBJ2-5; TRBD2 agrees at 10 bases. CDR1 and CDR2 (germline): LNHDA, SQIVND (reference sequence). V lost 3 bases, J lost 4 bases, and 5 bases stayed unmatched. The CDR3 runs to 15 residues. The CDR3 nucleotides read TGTGCCAGTAGTATCAGCGGGAGGGCCTTAGAGACCCAGTACTTC. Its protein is CASSISGRALETQYF.

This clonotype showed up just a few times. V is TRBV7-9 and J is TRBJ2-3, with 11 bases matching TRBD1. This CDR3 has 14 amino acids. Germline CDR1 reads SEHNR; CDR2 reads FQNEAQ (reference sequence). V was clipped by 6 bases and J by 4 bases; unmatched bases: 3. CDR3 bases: TGTGCCAGCAGGTTGGGACAGGGGGCAGATACGCAGTATTTT. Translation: CASRLGQGADTQYF.

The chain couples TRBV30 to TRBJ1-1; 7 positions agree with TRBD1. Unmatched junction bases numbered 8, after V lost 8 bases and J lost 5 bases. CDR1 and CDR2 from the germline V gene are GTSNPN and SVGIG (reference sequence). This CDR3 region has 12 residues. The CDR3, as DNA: TGTGCCACCCAGGGGGTAGGGACTGAAGCTTTCTTT. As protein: CATQGVGTEAFF.

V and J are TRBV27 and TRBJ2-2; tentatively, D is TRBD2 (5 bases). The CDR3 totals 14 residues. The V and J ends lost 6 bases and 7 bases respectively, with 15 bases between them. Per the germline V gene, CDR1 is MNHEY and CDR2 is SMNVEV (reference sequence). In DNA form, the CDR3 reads TGTGCCAGCAGCTTAGCCTGGGCGGGCGGGGAGCTGTTTTTT. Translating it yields CASSLAWAGGELFF.

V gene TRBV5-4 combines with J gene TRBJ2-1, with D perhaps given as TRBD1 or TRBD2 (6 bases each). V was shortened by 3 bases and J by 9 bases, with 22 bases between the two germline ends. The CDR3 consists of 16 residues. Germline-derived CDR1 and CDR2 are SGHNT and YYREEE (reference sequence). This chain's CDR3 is CASSYRVTRMGGEQFF. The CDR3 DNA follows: TGTGCCAGCAGCTACAGGGTGACCCGGATGGGAGGTGAGCAGTTCTTC. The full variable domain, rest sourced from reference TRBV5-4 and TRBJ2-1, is ETGVTQSPTHLIKTRGQQVTLRCSSQSGHNTVSWYQQALGQGPQFIFQYYREEENGRGNFPPRFSGLQFPNYSSELNVNALELDDSALYLCASSYRVTRMGGEQFFGPGTRLTVL.

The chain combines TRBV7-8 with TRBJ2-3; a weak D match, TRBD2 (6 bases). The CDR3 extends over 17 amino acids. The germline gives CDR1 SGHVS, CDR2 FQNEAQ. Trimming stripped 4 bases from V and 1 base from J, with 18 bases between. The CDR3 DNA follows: TGTGCCAGCAGCTCTCAACTAAGTTTAGCGGGCACAGATACGCAGTATTTT. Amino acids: CASSSQLSLAGTDTQYF.

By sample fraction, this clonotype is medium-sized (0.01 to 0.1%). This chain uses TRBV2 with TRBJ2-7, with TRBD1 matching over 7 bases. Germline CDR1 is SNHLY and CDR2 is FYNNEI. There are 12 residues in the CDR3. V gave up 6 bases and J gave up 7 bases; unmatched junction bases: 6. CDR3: CASSRGQSEQYF. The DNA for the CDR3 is TGTGCCAGCAGCCGGGGACAGAGTGAGCAGTACTTC.

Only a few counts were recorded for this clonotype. As DNA, the CDR3 is TGTGCCAGCAGTTTAGTGGGGAGGGGTACTGAAGCTTTCTTT. This gives the protein CASSLVGRGTEAFF. This sequence joins TRBV28 and TRBJ1-1, with D tentatively TRBD1 (5 bases). This CDR3 region has 14 residues. V was cut by 2 bases and J by 5 bases, with 12 bases left in between. Germline values: CDR1 MDHEN, CDR2 SYDVKM.

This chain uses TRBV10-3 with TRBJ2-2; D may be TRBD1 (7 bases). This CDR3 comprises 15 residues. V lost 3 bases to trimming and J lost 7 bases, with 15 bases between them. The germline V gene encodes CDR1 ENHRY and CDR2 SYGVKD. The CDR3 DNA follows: TGTGCCATCAGTGACCAGGGGGGAGTTATCGGGGAGCTGTTTTTT. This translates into CAISDQGGVIGELFF.

CDR3 loop: CASNQRRGMGNTEAFF. In DNA, the CDR3 is TGTGCCAGCAACCAACGCAGGGGTATGGGAAATACTGAAGCTTTCTTT. The V call is TRBV7-2, the J call TRBJ1-1, with D perhaps TRBD1 (6 bases). CDR1 is SGHTA, CDR2 FQGNSA, per germline. V gave up 7 bases and J gave up 5 bases, with 23 bases separating them. The CDR3 extends over 16 amino acids.

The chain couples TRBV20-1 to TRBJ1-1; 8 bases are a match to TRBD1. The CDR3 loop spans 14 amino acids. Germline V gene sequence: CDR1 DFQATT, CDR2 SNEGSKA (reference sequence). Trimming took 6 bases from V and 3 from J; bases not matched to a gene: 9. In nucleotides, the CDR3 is TGCAGTGCCGAATGGACAGGGTACGACACTGAAGCTTTCTTT. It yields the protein CSAEWTGYDTEAFF.

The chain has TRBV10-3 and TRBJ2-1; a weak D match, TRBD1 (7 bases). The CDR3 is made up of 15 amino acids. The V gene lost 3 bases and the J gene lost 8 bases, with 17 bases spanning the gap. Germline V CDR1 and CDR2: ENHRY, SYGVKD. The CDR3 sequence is CAISEGGTAGYEQFF. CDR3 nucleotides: TGTGCCATCAGTGAAGGGGGGACAGCGGGCTATGAGCAGTTCTTC.

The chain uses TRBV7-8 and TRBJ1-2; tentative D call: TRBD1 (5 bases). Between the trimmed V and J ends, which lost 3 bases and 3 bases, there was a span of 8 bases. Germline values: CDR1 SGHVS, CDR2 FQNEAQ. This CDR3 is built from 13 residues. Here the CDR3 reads CASSLGPDYGYTF. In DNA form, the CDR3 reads TGTGCCAGCAGCTTGGGGCCGGACTATGGCTACACCTTC.

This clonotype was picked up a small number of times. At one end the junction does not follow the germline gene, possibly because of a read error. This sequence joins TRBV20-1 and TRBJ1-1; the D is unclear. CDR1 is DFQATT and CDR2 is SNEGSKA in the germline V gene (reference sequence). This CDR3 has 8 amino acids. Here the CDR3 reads CSATEAFF. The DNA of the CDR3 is TGCAGTGCAACTGAGGCTTTCTTT.

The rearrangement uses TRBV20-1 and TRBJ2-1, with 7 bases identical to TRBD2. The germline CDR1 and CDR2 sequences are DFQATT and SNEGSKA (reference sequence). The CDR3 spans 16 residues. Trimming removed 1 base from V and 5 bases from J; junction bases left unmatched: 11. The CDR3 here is CSARGALRLAHNEQFF. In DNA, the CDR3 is TGCAGTGCTAGAGGCGCTCTGAGACTAGCCCACAATGAGCAGTTCTTC.

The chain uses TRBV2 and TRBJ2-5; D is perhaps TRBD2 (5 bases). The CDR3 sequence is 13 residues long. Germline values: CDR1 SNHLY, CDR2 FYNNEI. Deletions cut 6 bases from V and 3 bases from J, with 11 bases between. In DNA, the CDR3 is TGTGCCAGCAGCGCCGGACTCGAAGAGACCCAGTACTTC. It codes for CASSAGLEETQYF.

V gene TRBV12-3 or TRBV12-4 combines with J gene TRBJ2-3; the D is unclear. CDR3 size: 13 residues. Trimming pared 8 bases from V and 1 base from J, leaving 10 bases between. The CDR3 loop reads CASYPAGTDTQYF. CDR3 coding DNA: TGTGCCAGCTACCCTGCGGGCACAGATACGCAGTATTTT.

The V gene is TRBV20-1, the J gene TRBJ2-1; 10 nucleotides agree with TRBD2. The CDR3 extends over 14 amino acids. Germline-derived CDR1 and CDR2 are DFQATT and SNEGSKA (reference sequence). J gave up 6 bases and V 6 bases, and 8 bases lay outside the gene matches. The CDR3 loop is CSANLAGVPNEQFF. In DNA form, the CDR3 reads TGCAGTGCAAACCTAGCGGGAGTACCCAATGAGCAGTTCTTC.